Included here is one TCR beta chain sequence, with context. This entry belongs to a study of OX40 agonist ivuxolimab in advanced cancers. About the study: Three patients, one with hepatocellular carcinoma and two with cutaneous melanoma, responded partially.

Generated by immunoSEQ multiplex PCR, the TCRdb table keeps only in-frame clones and is missing some. Altogether tens of thousands of clones are present, 84% being singletons, with the ten largest covering around 0.84%. V was pared by 0 bases and J by 2 bases, with 6 bases between. From germline, CDR1 is SGHRS and CDR2 YFSETQ. The CDR3 sequence is 14 residues long. This TCR came from an adult with an advanced solid tumor such as melanoma, head and neck, liver or kidney cancer. The chain is built from TRBV5-1 and TRBJ1-3; D remains unclear. The source was CD4+ or CD8+ T cells sorted from blood, collected in a trial of the OX40 agonist ivuxolimab. CDR3 amino acids: CASSLGGAGNTIYF. The CDR3 bases are TGCGCCAGCAGCTTGGGGGGAGCTGGAAACACCATATATTTT. The full variable domain, in which reference TRBV5-1 and TRBJ1-3 provide the parts outside the CDR3, is KAGVTQTPRYLIKTRGQQVTLSCSPISGHRSVSWYQQTPGQGLQFLFEYFSETQRNKGNFPGRFSGRQFSNSRSEMNVSTLELGDSALYLCASSLGGAGNTIYFGEGSWLTVV.